This TCR beta chain was found in a study of blood T cell repertoires in COVID-19 (dated by TCRdb to 2019 to 2021). General notes on the study: Collaborator samples came from the United States, Italy and Spain and covered acute and convalescent phases of COVID-19. The material from the prospective study consisted of cDNA or gDNA derived from T cells, B-cell-depleted T cells, or PBMCs. Subjects who had been exposed to COVID-19, were actively infected with it, or had recovered from it provided the deeply sampled blood TCRbeta repertoires that made up the dataset. The repertoires were released in a freely available public database intended as a resource for research on the immune response to SARS-CoV-2. The samples were drawn from two sources: the first 160 participants of the ongoing ImmuneRACE study, and fewer than 1,500 subjects contributed by 6 global collaborators. Sample metadata almost always included a de-identified subject ID, COVID-19 status, age in years and sex. HLA class I and class II types, where available, came from metadata supplied by the sample provider rather than from assay-based typing. Beyond this particular receptor, the publication reports: Clinical and demographic metadata were provided uncurated, with the amount varying by source and participant.

TCRbeta CDR3 regions were amplified from genomic DNA by means of the immunoSEQ Assay, a bias-controlled multiplex PCR. Per the original workflow: The number of nucleated cells in each sample was estimated by amplification of reference gene primers within the assay. To quantify the absolute abundance of each unique TCRbeta CDR3 rearrangement, sequence reads were collapsed and filtered. Productive Simpson clonality was computed per sample as the square root of Simpson's diversity index over productive rearrangements. In TCRdb, the immuneACCESS table is reduced to in-frame sequences with V and J assigned. These tables do not hold every clone; where another copy was compared, an unresolved V gene accounts for under half, and the others remain unexplained. The V and J calls and clone size were taken over from that table, and D and trimming were inferred from the DNA. The sample records about 220,000 clones, almost 85% of which are singletons. The ten largest make up about 2.5% of the sample.

The germline V gene encodes CDR1 LGHNA and CDR2 YSLEER. V was cut back by 4 bases and J by 3 bases, leaving a gap of 10 bases between them. The CDR3, from cysteine to phenylalanine, totals 14 residues. Only CDR3 DNA remains: 42 bases, in frame from the first base. With regard to this clone: Its specific antigen is unknown. Per-base quality was not reported, and no clone a single base away is much larger than it.

At one collaborating source in Seattle, patients were enrolled during active infection and were followed longitudinally through the course of disease. Collaborating institutions collected whole blood in K2EDTA tubes following their own protocols. For TCRbeta analysis, collaborators shipped samples in one of three forms: frozen whole blood, isolated PBMCs, or DNA extracted from either of those sample types. The TCR was taken from a woman in her 70s with COVID-19, enrolled during active disease. The sample consisted of peripheral blood. This receptor chain uses TRBV4-3 and TRBJ1-5; confidence is insufficient to name the D gene. The CDR3 sequence is CASSPSGYNQPQHF. The DNA sequence is as follows: TGCGCCAGCAGCCCCTCGGGTTACAATCAGCCCCAGCATTTT.